This TCR beta chain was profiled in a study of Tregs in tolerant kidney transplant recipients. Whole-study context: Sorting of CD4+CD25+CD127- cells followed roughly 3-day belatacept mixed lymphocyte reactions, sometimes with approximately five-day graft donor restimulation. Sorting used antibodies to exclude donor cells.

The CDR3 totals 13 residues. Per the germline V gene, CDR1 is SNHLY and CDR2 is FYNNEI. V was cut by 8 bases and J by 5 bases, with 15 bases left in between. TCRdb's table, derived via immunoSEQ multiplex PCR, lists solely in-frame clones and lacks some. The sample consists of 15,000 to 20,000 clones, less than 80% of them appearing once. As for this clone: Its target is not known.

The study's findings and limits: This study did not directly address biological reproducibility.

This receptor was identified in a human donor in good health. The sequenced sample consisted of Tregs from blood cultured with allogeneic cells. This rearrangement joins TRBV2 to TRBJ2-5; D ambiguous. CDR3 sequence reads: CASRRGPKETQYF. For the CDR3, the DNA is TGTGCCAGCCGTCGCGGCCCAAAGGAGACCCAGTACTTC.